These T cell receptor beta chains were read from a single sample in a study of graft-versus-host responses after intestinal transplantation. Their specific antigens are unknown. The data were produced by immunoSEQ multiplex PCR, yet TCRdb's version contains in-frame clones alone and is incomplete. The table shows more than 70,000 clones, with around 92% occurring only once. Material: unstimulated CD8+ T cells sorted from spleen or lymph node cells, obtained before transplant. The receptors originated from a human donor who was the organ donor for an intestinal transplant. Each CDR3 is given with its conserved first and last residue. The D gene is left open where the match is weak. Size is stated for part of the rows, as once, few or many counts, or as a class when the clone is expanded.

v_gene,j_gene,d_gene,abundance,CDR3aa,CDR3nt
TRBV9,TRBJ2-7,TRBD1,-,CASSAPGQGDQQYF,TGTGCCAGCAGCGCACCGGGACAGGGGGATCAGCAGTACTTC
TRBV25-1,TRBJ1-1,-,-,CASSESSNTEAFF,TGTGCCAGCAGTGAATCGTCGAACACTGAAGCTTTCTTT
TRBV4-3,TRBJ1-2,-,-,CASSQDLLTIGGNYGYTF,TGCGCCAGCAGCCAAGATCTTTTGACTATAGGGGGAAACTATGGCTACACCTTC
TRBV4-1,TRBJ2-3,-,-,CASSQDLDYPTDTQYF,TGCGCCAGCAGCCAAGATCTCGACTACCCCACAGATACGCAGTATTTT
TRBV11-2,TRBJ2-3,-,-,CASRDFSRSTDTQYF,TGTGCCAGCAGGGACTTCAGTCGTAGCACAGATACGCAGTATTTT
TRBV6-4,TRBJ2-5,TRBD1,once,CASSPGQGAAVETQYF,TGTGCCAGCAGTCCAGGACAGGGCGCAGCAGTGGAGACCCAGTACTTC
TRBV28,TRBJ2-5,-,-,CASSERLETKETQYF,TGTGCCAGCAGCGAGCGCCTGGAGACCAAGGAGACCCAGTACTTC
TRBV2,TRBJ2-1,TRBD2,-,CASTRPGTSLDNEQFF,TGTGCCAGCACCAGACCCGGGACTAGCCTTGACAATGAGCAGTTCTTC
TRBV7-9,TRBJ1-1,-,-,CASSPRGGGFTEAFF,TGTGCCAGCAGCCCGCGAGGGGGAGGGTTCACTGAAGCTTTCTTT
TRBV27,TRBJ1-2,TRBD1,-,CASRGTGLGYTF,TGTGCCAGCAGGGGGACAGGGCTTGGCTACACCTTC
TRBV7-2,TRBJ2-1,-,-,CASSLGGRGPAYNEQFF,TGTGCCAGCAGCTTAGGAGGGCGGGGCCCTGCTTACAATGAGCAGTTCTTC
TRBV4-1,TRBJ2-3,TRBD2,-,CASSHNSGGVRDTQYF,TGCGCCAGCAGCCACAATAGCGGGGGGGTGAGAGATACGCAGTATTTT
TRBV4-3,TRBJ2-3,-,-,CASSQTPGLPSTDTQYF,TGCGCCAGCAGCCAAACACCGGGACTTCCGAGCACAGATACGCAGTATTTT
TRBV18,TRBJ1-1,TRBD1,-,CASSPYDREQGFEAFF,TGTGCCAGCTCACCTTACGACAGGGAGCAAGGCTTTGAAGCTTTCTTT
TRBV28,TRBJ1-5,-,-,CASSSPQGINQPQHF,TGTGCCAGCAGTTCACCCCAGGGGATCAATCAGCCCCAGCATTTT
TRBV19,TRBJ1-5,TRBD1,-,CASSIFGDRGLQPQHF,TGTGCCAGTAGTATCTTTGGGGACAGGGGGCTTCAGCCCCAGCATTTT
TRBV29-1,TRBJ2-7,-,-,CSVEVVYRTDSSYEQYF,TGCAGCGTTGAGGTGGTTTACAGGACGGACAGCTCCTACGAGCAGTACTTC
TRBV2,TRBJ2-7,TRBD1,-,CASSYTGAYEQYF,TGTGCCAGCAGCTACACAGGGGCCTACGAGCAGTACTTC
TRBV5-1,TRBJ1-1,TRBD1,-,CASSEEGQGAVGNTEAFF,TGCGCCAGCAGCGAGGAGGGACAGGGGGCAGTGGGGAACACTGAAGCTTTCTTT
TRBV4-3,TRBJ1-1,TRBD1,-,CASSPLRQGTEAFF,TGCGCCAGCAGCCCCCTCCGACAGGGGACTGAAGCTTTCTTT
TRBV5-6,TRBJ2-5,-,-,CASSWGDSFQETQYF,TGTGCCAGCAGTTGGGGGGACAGTTTCCAAGAGACCCAGTACTTC
TRBV7-4,TRBJ2-1,-,once,CASSLRGGSTWDNEQFF,TGTGCCAGCAGCTTAAGGGGTGGATCTACGTGGGACAATGAGCAGTTCTTC
TRBV6-6,TRBJ1-2,TRBD1,-,CASSYDDRGYGYTF,TGTGCCAGCAGTTACGACGACAGGGGATATGGCTACACCTTC
TRBV2,TRBJ2-2,-,-,CAHRESTGELFF,TGTGCCCACCGGGAGTCCACCGGGGAGCTGTTTTTT
TRBV7-9,TRBJ1-2,-,-,CASSFLYSDRGYTF,TGTGCCAGCAGCTTTCTGTATTCCGACAGGGGCTACACCTTC
TRBV28,TRBJ2-7,TRBD2,-,CAVLGGAYEQYF,TGTGCCGTTTTGGGGGGGGCCTACGAGCAGTACTTC
TRBV2,TRBJ1-6,TRBD1,-,CASREQGALGSPLHF,TGTGCCAGCAGGGAGCAGGGGGCGCTAGGTTCACCCCTCCACTTT
TRBV27,TRBJ2-7,TRBD1,-,CASRDRGLIDEQYF,TGTGCCAGCAGGGACAGGGGTTTGATCGACGAGCAGTACTTC
TRBV29-1,TRBJ2-1,TRBD1,-,CSVDYRDRATNEQFF,TGCAGCGTTGATTACCGGGACAGGGCTACCAATGAGCAGTTCTTC
TRBV9,TRBJ2-1,TRBD2,-,CASSDNSGVYNEQFF,TGTGCCAGCAGCGATAATAGCGGGGTTTACAATGAGCAGTTCTTC
TRBV14,TRBJ2-7,-,-,CASSQEFPGYEQYF,TGTGCCAGCAGCCAAGAGTTTCCGGGGTACGAGCAGTACTTC
TRBV19,TRBJ2-1,-,-,CASTEGPSTYNEQFF,TGTGCCAGTACCGAGGGCCCCTCAACTTACAATGAGCAGTTCTTC
TRBV7-2,TRBJ2-1,-,-,CASSWGGPSEQFF,TGTGCCAGCAGCTGGGGGGGGCCATCTGAGCAGTTCTTC
TRBV6-4,TRBJ2-7,-,-,CASSDRAQGTYEQYF,TGTGCCAGCAGTGACAGGGCACAGGGTACCTACGAGCAGTACTTC
TRBV4-3,TRBJ2-7,TRBD1,-,CASSEYLGTGQANEQYF,TGCGCCAGCAGCGAATACCTGGGGACAGGACAAGCCAATGAGCAGTACTTC
TRBV7-2,TRBJ1-6,TRBD1,-,CASSPRDRGDPLHF,TGTGCCAGCAGCCCCCGGGACAGGGGTGATCCCCTCCACTTT
TRBV6-5,TRBJ2-1,TRBD2,few,CASSYSMAGGPGEQFF,TGTGCCAGCAGTTACTCGATGGCGGGGGGGCCGGGTGAGCAGTTCTTC
TRBV19,TRBJ1-2,-,-,CASASDSLAYGYTF,TGTGCCAGTGCCTCGGACAGTTTGGCCTATGGCTACACCTTC
TRBV9,TRBJ1-1,TRBD1,-,CASSVSGTGAEAFF,TGTGCCAGCAGCGTGTCCGGGACAGGGGCTGAAGCTTTCTTT
TRBV7-6,TRBJ2-7,-,-,CASSLGDTYEQYF,TGTGCCAGCAGCTTAGGGGACACCTACGAGCAGTACTTC
TRBV19,TRBJ2-7,-,-,CASSIGGVRPSYEQYF,TGTGCCAGTAGTATAGGGGGGGTCAGACCCTCCTACGAGCAGTACTTC
TRBV7-8,TRBJ2-6,-,-,CASSPLGGLGANVLTF,TGTGCCAGCAGCCCCCTGGGGGGTCTCGGGGCCAACGTCCTGACTTTC
TRBV9,TRBJ1-4,TRBD1,few,CASSGRTGLFF,TGTGCCAGCAGCGGACGGACAGGGTTGTTTTTT
TRBV5-6,TRBJ1-2,-,-,CASSQPTGNYGYTF,TGTGCCAGCAGCCAGCCCACAGGGAACTATGGCTACACCTTC
TRBV9,TRBJ1-2,-,-,CASSASARGLEGYTF,TGTGCCAGCAGCGCCTCCGCACGTGGGTTGGAGGGCTACACCTTC
TRBV27,TRBJ2-7,-,-,CASSPNREIEQYF,TGTGCCAGCAGCCCGAACCGGGAAATTGAGCAGTACTTC
TRBV2,TRBJ1-5,-,-,CASSETDSNQPQHF,TGTGCCAGCAGTGAGACAGATAGCAATCAGCCCCAGCATTTT
TRBV4-3,TRBJ2-1,TRBD1,-,CASSQGYRGYSSYNEQFF,TGCGCCAGCAGCCAAGGGTACAGGGGGTATAGCTCCTACAATGAGCAGTTCTTC
TRBV11-2,TRBJ2-7,-,-,CASSLGAGAYEQYF,TGTGCCAGCAGCTTAGGCGCCGGGGCCTACGAGCAGTACTTC
TRBV4-1,TRBJ1-1,-,-,CASSQDGRGISEAFF,TGCGCCAGCAGCCAAGACGGCAGGGGTATTAGTGAAGCTTTCTTT
TRBV7-9,TRBJ2-2,-,-,CASSEQGWNTGELFF,TGTGCCAGCAGCGAACAGGGTTGGAACACCGGGGAGCTGTTTTTT